The 25 T cell receptor beta chains below were found in one sample sequenced in a study of identical twins. TCRdb re-derived calls from the 5' RACE reads in MiXCR, one entry per CDR3 protein. Here the sample spans approximately 210,000 distinct CDR3 sequences, roughly 15% being singletons. The same specimen was also included in a second study, on T cells expressing NK-cell markers.

Sequencing was carried out using CD8+ T cells sorted from blood. These TCRs come from a woman aged 18-29 years in good health.

This rearrangement joins TRBV7-8 to TRBJ1-5, with a possible D match to TRBD1 (5 bases). Germline V gives CDR1 SGHVS, CDR2 FQNEAQ. V was cut by 5 bases and J by 4 bases, with 15 bases left in between. There are 15 residues in the CDR3. This CDR3 is CASSPYRNQNQPQHF. The CDR3 nucleotides read TGTGCCAGCAGCCCCTACAGGAACCAAAATCAGCCCCAGCATTTT.

This clonotype was detected ten times or more. The gene calls are TRBV4-3 and TRBJ2-1, with D possibly matching TRBD2 (6 bases). Trimming stripped 1 base from V and 5 bases from J, with 15 bases between. CDR1 and CDR2 from the germline V gene are LGHNA and YSLEER. This CDR3 is 16 amino acids long. The CDR3, as DNA: TGCGCCAGCAGCCAAGCGGGAGTGAATCCTAACAATGAGCAGTTCTTC. This sequence encodes CASSQAGVNPNNEQFF.

This chain joins TRBV21-1 and TRBJ2-7; the tabulated D call, TRBD2, remains unverified against the DNA. TRBV21-1 is tagged as a pseudogene. The CDR3 has 16 amino acids. CDR3 DNA sequence: TGTGCCAGCAGACGATCCGGGACTAGCGGACCCTACGAGCAGTACTTC. This encodes CASRRSGTSGPYEQYF.

The J gene is TRBJ2-7, the V gene TRBV20-1; 11 bases align to TRBD1. The ends lost 6 bases at V and 1 base at J; junction bases unmatched: 11. CDR1 and CDR2 (germline): DFQATT, SNEGSKA (reference sequence). The CDR3 loop spans 16 amino acids. The CDR3 loop is CSARLRGQGVSYEQYF. The CDR3 DNA follows: TGCAGTGCCAGATTGCGGGGACAGGGGGTGTCCTACGAGCAGTACTTC.

This clonotype was detected a few times. The V gene is TRBV9, the J gene TRBJ2-3; D gene ambiguous. V lost 3 bases and J 4 bases, leaving 9 bases between the germline ends. The CDR3 has 13 residues. The germline V gene has CDR1 SGDLS and CDR2 YYNGEE. In DNA, the CDR3 is TGTGCCAGCAGCGCCTGGGGTGCAGATACGCAGTATTTT. Translating gives CASSAWGADTQYF.

With respect to this clonotype: At one end, the junction sequence differs from germline, possibly due to a read error. This chain uses TRBV12-3 or TRBV12-4 with TRBJ2-5, with D perhaps assigned TRBD1 or TRBD2 (6 bases each). The CDR3 length is 12 residues. The CDR3, as DNA: TGTGCCAGCAGATTAGGGGGGGAGACCCAGTACTTC. It translates to CASRLGGETQYF.

The CDR3 protein is CASSPRVGQVGELFF. As DNA, the CDR3 is TGTGCCAGCAGCCCCCGAGTAGGGCAGGTCGGGGAGCTGTTTTTT. The chain combines TRBV9 with TRBJ2-2; D is undetermined. CDR1 is SGDLS, CDR2 YYNGEE, per germline. Trimming removed 4 bases at V and 7 bases at J, with 17 bases between. This CDR3 spans 15 amino acids.

This clonotype was observed a few times. The chain recombines TRBV5-1 with TRBJ2-1; 9 bases line up with TRBD1. The J segment lost 6 bases and the V segment lost 5 bases, leaving 6 bases of the junction unmatched. The CDR3 covers 14 residues. CDR1 and CDR2 (germline): SGHRS, YFSETQ. The CDR3 region has the DNA TGCGCCAGCAGTCCGGGACAGGGATTCAATGAGCAGTTCTTC. Translating gives CASSPGQGFNEQFF. Supplemented by reference TRBV5-1 and TRBJ2-1, the full variable domain reads KAGVTQTPRYLIKTRGQQVTLSCSPISGHRSVSWYQQTPGQGLQFLFEYFSETQRNKGNFPGRFSGRQFSNSRSEMNVSTLELGDSALYLCASSPGQGFNEQFFGPGTRLTVL.

This clonotype was counted a few times. CDR3 sequence reads: CASSLRDNTGELFF. The CDR3 DNA is TGTGCCAGCAGCTTACGTGATAACACCGGGGAGCTGTTTTTT. This sequence joins TRBV7-9 and TRBJ2-2; D is unclear. This CDR3 contains 14 residues. The ends were cut back, 2 bases at V and 2 bases at J, with 6 bases in the middle. Germline assignment: CDR1 SEHNR and CDR2 FQNEAQ (reference sequence).

V is TRBV9 and J is TRBJ1-3; no reliable D call. Germline V lookup: CDR1 SGDLS, CDR2 YYNGEE. With 0 bases removed from V and 0 bases from J, the gap between germline ends came to 10 bases. The CDR3 loop spans 16 amino acids. The CDR3 is CASSVVVRISGNTIYF. CDR3 DNA: TGTGCCAGCAGCGTAGTAGTGCGGATCTCTGGAAACACCATATATTTT.

This clonotype was seen repeatedly, ten times or more. This CDR3 reads CASSHLGDLNTEAFF. CDR3 nucleotide sequence: TGTGCCAGTAGCCACTTGGGGGATTTGAACACTGAAGCTTTCTTT. The chain has TRBV19 and TRBJ1-1; tentative D call: TRBD1 (5 bases). Germline V gene sequence: CDR1 LNHDA, CDR2 SQIVND (reference sequence). V was trimmed by 6 bases and J by 0 bases, leaving 14 bases between them. The CDR3 has 15 amino acids.

The chain carries TRBV12-3 or TRBV12-4 and TRBJ2-5; unclear D gene. V was pared by 8 bases and J by 4 bases, with 14 bases between. The CDR3 runs to 13 residues. The CDR3, as DNA: TGTGCCAGCCTCGACTCGACAAGAGAGACCCAGTACTTC. Its protein product is CASLDSTRETQYF.

In its sample, this clonotype was seen a few times. The rearrangement joins TRBV19 to TRBJ1-2; tentative D call: TRBD1 (5 bases). V was trimmed by 4 bases and J by 1 base, leaving 13 bases between them. The CDR3 runs 15 residues. CDR1 is LNHDA, CDR2 SQIVND, per germline (reference sequence). Here the CDR3 DNA reads TGTGCCAGTAGTACGTCCGGGACGGATAACTATGGCTACACCTTC. This encodes CASSTSGTDNYGYTF. The full variable domain, rest sourced from reference TRBV19 and TRBJ1-2, is DGGITQSPKYLFRKEGQNVTLSCEQNLNHDAMYWYRQDPGQGLRLIYYSQIVNDFQKGDIAEGYSVSREKKESFPLTVTSAQKNPTAFYLCASSTSGTDNYGYTFGSGTRLTVV.

In its sample, this clonotype was seen a few times. The V gene is TRBV20-1, the J gene TRBJ1-1; TRBD1 might be the D (6 bases). Looked up from germline, CDR1 is DFQATT and CDR2 is SNEGSKA (reference sequence). V lost 3 bases to trimming and J lost 1 base, with 15 bases between them. The CDR3 has 15 amino acids. The CDR3 bases are TGCAGTGCTAGCTCCTCAACAGGGCGGAACACTGAAGCTTTCTTT. Its protein product is CSASSSTGRNTEAFF.

The V gene is TRBV4-1, the J gene TRBJ1-1; TRBD1 agrees at 8 bases. Trimming at V came to 3 bases and at J to 5 bases, leaving 8 bases not matched to a gene. There are 15 residues in the CDR3. Germline assignment: CDR1 MGHRA and CDR2 YSYEKL. CDR3 bases: TGCGCCAGCAGCCAGGGCCCCACAGGGGGTACTGAAGCTTTCTTT. Translated: CASSQGPTGGTEAFF.

The V gene is TRBV11-2, the J gene TRBJ1-2; 8 bases are shared with TRBD1. The CDR3 is 14 amino acids. Germline V lookup: CDR1 SGHAT, CDR2 FQNNGV. Trimming removed 1 base from V and 8 bases from J; junction bases left unmatched: 6. The CDR3, as DNA: TGTGCCAGCAGCTTAGTCCCAGGGGGCATAGGCTACACCTTC. It specifies CASSLVPGGIGYTF.

The chain couples TRBV7-8 to TRBJ2-1; a possible D gene is TRBD1 (8 bases). CDR1 SGHVS and CDR2 FQNEAQ come from the germline V gene. Between the trimmed V and J ends, which lost 5 bases and 6 bases, there was a span of 23 bases. CDR3 length: 17 residues. The DNA for the CDR3 is TGTGCCAGCAGCCTAGGGGGGGGGACAGGACATCTCAATGAGCAGTTCTTC. Its protein product is CASSLGGGTGHLNEQFF.

This clonotype appeared a few times. The gene calls are TRBV5-1 and TRBJ2-2; possible D gene TRBD1, 6 bases. The CDR3 sequence is 16 residues long. Trimming shortened V by 4 bases and J by 2 bases, and 15 bases separated the two germline ends. Germline V gene lookup returns CDR1 SGHRS and CDR2 YFSETQ. The CDR3 coding sequence is TGCGCCAGCAGCCCCGATACCGGGACAAACACCGGGGAGCTGTTTTTT. Translating it yields CASSPDTGTNTGELFF.

This clonotype occurred a few times. V gene TRBV6-5 combines with J gene TRBJ2-7; D ambiguous. Germline V lookup: CDR1 MNHEY, CDR2 SVGAGI. The CDR3 runs to 11 residues. V was pared by 0 bases and J by 7 bases, with 4 bases between. This CDR3 reads CASSYSTEQYF. The CDR3 bases are TGTGCCAGCAGTTACTCTACGGAGCAGTACTTC.

This sequence joins TRBV13 and TRBJ2-1, with D tentatively TRBD2 (5 bases). The CDR3 has 13 amino acids. Trimming took 8 bases from V and 7 from J, leaving 15 bases between them. Germline V CDR1 and CDR2: PRHDT, FYEKMQ (reference sequence). The CDR3 here is CASSSGGPNEQFF. Here the CDR3 DNA reads TGTGCCAGCTCATCCGGCGGGCCTAATGAGCAGTTCTTC. Supplemented by reference TRBV13 and TRBJ2-1, the full variable domain reads AAGVIQSPRHLIKEKRETATLKCYPIPRHDTVYWYQQGPGQDPQFLISFYEKMQSDKGSIPDRFSAQQFSDYHSELNMSSLELGDSALYFCASSSGGPNEQFFGPGTRLTVL.

This clonotype was observed a few times. The chain's CDR3 is CASSSGTSSQETQYF. The CDR3 DNA follows: TGTGCCAGCAGCAGTGGGACTAGCAGTCAAGAGACCCAGTACTTC. The chain joins TRBV12-3 or TRBV12-4 to TRBJ2-5; 9 nucleotides align to TRBD2. The length of the CDR3 is 15 residues. With 6 bases clipped from V and 2 bases from J, the junction kept 7 bases outside the gene matches.

This chain connects TRBV29-1 to TRBJ2-7; D may be TRBD1 (5 bases). Germline lookup yields CDR1 SQVTM and CDR2 ANQGSEA. This CDR3 has 12 residues. V lost 3 bases and J lost 3, with 9 bases in between. CDR3 region: CSVEGRDYEQYF. The CDR3, as DNA: TGCAGCGTTGAGGGCAGGGACTACGAGCAGTACTTC.

Only a few counts were recorded for this clonotype. The genes are TRBV7-9 and TRBJ1-1; D remains ambiguous. Germline V gene lookup returns CDR1 SEHNR and CDR2 FQNEAQ (reference sequence). The germline V and J ends were trimmed by 4 bases and 5 bases, with 8 bases remaining between them. This CDR3 comprises 12 residues. The CDR3 is CASSSDRTEAFF. CDR3 nucleotides: TGTGCCAGCAGCTCCGATAGGACTGAAGCTTTCTTT.

This clonotype has more than one count but fewer than ten. The rearrangement joins TRBV7-9 to TRBJ2-1; a weak D match, TRBD1 (6 bases). The CDR3 has 14 amino acids. Germline V gene data show CDR1 as SEHNR and CDR2 as FQNEAQ (reference sequence). Trimming removed 3 bases from V and 2 bases from J, with 8 bases in between. This CDR3 reads CASSFKGAYNEQFF. The CDR3 bases are TGTGCCAGCAGCTTTAAGGGGGCCTACAATGAGCAGTTCTTC.

The chain has TRBV12-3 or TRBV12-4 and TRBJ2-6; maybe TRBD1 (6 bases). This CDR3 is 15 amino acids long. V dropped 6 bases and J dropped 0 bases, with 9 bases sitting between them. For the CDR3, the DNA is TGTGCCAGCAGCAAGACAGGCTCTGGGGCCAACGTCCTGACTTTC. This encodes CASSKTGSGANVLTF.